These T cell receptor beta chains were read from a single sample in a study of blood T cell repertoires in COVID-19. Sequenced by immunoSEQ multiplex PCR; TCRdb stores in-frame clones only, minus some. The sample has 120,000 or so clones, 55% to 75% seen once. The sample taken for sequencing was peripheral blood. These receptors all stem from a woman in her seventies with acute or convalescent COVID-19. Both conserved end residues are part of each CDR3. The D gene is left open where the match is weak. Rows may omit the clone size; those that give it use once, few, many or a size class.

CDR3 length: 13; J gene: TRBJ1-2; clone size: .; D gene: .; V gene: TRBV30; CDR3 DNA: TGTGCCTGGAGTGTCAGGCGAAACTATGGCTACACCTTC; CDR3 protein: CAWSVRRNYGYTF
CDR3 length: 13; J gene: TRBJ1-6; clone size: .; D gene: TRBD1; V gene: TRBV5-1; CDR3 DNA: TGCGCCAGCAGCTTGGACAGGGGATCACCCCTCCACTTT; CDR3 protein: CASSLDRGSPLHF
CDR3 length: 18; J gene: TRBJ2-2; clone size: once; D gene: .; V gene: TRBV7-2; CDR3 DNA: TGTGCCAGCAGCTTAATCACAGCAGAGGGCTGGTACACCGGGGAGCTGTTTTTT; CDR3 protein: CASSLITAEGWYTGELFF
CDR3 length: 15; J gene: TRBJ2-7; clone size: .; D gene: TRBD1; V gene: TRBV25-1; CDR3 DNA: TGTGCCAGCAGTGAGCGGACTACGACAGGGGATGAGCAGTACTTC; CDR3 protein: CASSERTTTGDEQYF
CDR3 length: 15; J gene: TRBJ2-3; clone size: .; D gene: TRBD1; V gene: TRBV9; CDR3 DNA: TGTGCCAGCAGCGTAGAGGGGGCAGTAACAGATACGCAGTATTTT; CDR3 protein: CASSVEGAVTDTQYF
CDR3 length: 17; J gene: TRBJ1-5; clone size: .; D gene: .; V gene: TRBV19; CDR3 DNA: TGTGCCAGTAGTATACGGGTCCAGGGATATGACAATCAGCCCCAGCATTTT; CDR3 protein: CASSIRVQGYDNQPQHF
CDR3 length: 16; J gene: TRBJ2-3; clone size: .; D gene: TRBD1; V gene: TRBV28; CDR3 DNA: TGTGCCAGCAGTTCTATCCTCCGGGACAGAGACCCACCCCAGTATTTT; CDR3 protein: CASSSILRDRDPPQYF
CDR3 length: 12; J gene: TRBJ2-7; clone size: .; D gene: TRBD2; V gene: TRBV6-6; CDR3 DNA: TGTGCCAGCAGTCAAGGACTAGGCGAGCAGTACTTC; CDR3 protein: CASSQGLGEQYF
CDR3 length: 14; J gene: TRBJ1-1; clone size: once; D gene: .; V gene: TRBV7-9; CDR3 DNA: TGTGCCAGCAGCTTAGGGGGGCAGAGGACTGAAGCTTTCTTT; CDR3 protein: CASSLGGQRTEAFF
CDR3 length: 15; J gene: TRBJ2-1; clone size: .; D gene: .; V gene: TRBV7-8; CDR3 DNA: TGTGCCAGCAGCCCTACGGGAGTTAGGGGCAATGAGCAGTTCTTC; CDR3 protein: CASSPTGVRGNEQFF
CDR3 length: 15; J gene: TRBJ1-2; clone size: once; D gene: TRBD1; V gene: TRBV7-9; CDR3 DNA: TGTGCCAGCAGCTTAGGGGCGGACAGGGGAGATGGCTACACCTTC; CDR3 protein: CASSLGADRGDGYTF
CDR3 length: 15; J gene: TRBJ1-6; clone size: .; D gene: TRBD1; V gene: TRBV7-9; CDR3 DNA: TGTGCCAGCACTGGTGGGACAGGGGGCAATTCACCCCTCCACTTT; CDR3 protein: CASTGGTGGNSPLHF
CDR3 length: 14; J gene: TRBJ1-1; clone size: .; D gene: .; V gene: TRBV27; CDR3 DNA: TGTGCCAGCAGTTTGGGAGTATTGAACACTGAAGCTTTCTTT; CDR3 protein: CASSLGVLNTEAFF
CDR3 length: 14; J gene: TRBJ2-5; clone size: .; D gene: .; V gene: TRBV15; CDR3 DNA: TGTGCCACCAGCACCCCGGGGGTTTTAGAGACCCAGTACTTC; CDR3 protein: CATSTPGVLETQYF
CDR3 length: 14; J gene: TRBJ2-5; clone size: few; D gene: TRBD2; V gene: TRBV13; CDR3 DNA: TGTGCCAGCAGCTTTTGGGAGGGCCAAGAGACCCAGTACTTC; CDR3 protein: CASSFWEGQETQYF
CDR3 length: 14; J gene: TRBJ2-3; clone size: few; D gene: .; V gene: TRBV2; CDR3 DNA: TGTGCCAGCAGGGGGCGGGGGCGCCCAGATACGCAGTATTTT; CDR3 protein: CASRGRGRPDTQYF